This TCR beta chain was captured in a study of T cell responses to AZD1222 COVID-19 vaccine. General study findings and limits: The donor cohort was predominantly white British with a female majority, and clonal diversity may have been underestimated. Baseline seropositivity occurred in only a handful of AZD1222 recipients. Nearly half of unique spike-specific TCRs reportedly avoided B.1.351 and B.1.1.7 mutated regions.

This clone was recorded only once. Its antigen is still unknown. Trimming shortened V by 6 bases and J by 3 bases, and 12 bases separated the two germline ends. This CDR3 comprises 14 residues. Germline V gene data show CDR1 as MNHEY and CDR2 as SMNVEV (reference sequence). Second-dose intervals near 4 or 12 weeks were combined. The protocol was immunoSEQ multiplex PCR, while the TCRdb copy is restricted to in-frame clones and leaves out a portion. The sample lists 100,000 to 120,000 clones; just under 95% were seen once. Sequencing used peripheral blood, obtained 28 days after the second AZD1222 dose. V and J are TRBV27 and TRBJ1-5, with TRBD1 as a possible D gene (5 bases). The receptor was derived from an adult who received the AZD1222 COVID-19 vaccine. The CDR3 sequence: CASSLRGFNQPQHF. CDR3 DNA: TGTGCCAGCAGCCTCCGGGGGTTCAATCAGCCCCAGCATTTT.